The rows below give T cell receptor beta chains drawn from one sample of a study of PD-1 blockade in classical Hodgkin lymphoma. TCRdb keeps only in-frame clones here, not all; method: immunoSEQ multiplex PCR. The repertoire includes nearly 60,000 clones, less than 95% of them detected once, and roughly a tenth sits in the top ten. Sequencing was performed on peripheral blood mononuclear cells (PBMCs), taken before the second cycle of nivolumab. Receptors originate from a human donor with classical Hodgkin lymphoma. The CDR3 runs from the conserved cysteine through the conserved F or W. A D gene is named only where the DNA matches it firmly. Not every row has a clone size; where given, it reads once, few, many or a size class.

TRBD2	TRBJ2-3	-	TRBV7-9	CASSLGTSGGYTDTQYF	TGTGCCAGCAGCTTAGGGACTAGCGGTGGGTACACAGATACGCAGTATTTT
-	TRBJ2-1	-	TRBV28	CASIALAGYNEQFF	TGTGCCAGCATAGCTTTAGCAGGGTACAATGAGCAGTTCTTC
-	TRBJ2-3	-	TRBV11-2	CASSLGSASRTDTQYF	TGTGCCAGCAGCTTAGGTTCGGCTAGCAGAACAGATACGCAGTATTTT
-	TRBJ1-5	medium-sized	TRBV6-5	CASSYRVGDQPQHF	TGTGCCAGCAGTTACAGGGTGGGAGATCAGCCCCAGCATTTT
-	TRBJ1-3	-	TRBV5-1	CASSLIGAGNTIYF	TGCGCCAGCAGCTTGATCGGGGCTGGAAACACCATATATTTT
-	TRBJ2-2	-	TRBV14	CASSQVYLTNTGELFF	TGTGCCAGCAGCCAAGTATACCTTACGAACACCGGGGAGCTGTTTTTT
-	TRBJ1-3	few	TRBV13	CASSLEGSPGNTIYF	TGTGCCAGCAGCTTAGAAGGGTCCCCTGGAAACACCATATATTTT
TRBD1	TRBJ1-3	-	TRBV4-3	CASSQEGQGDTIYF	TGCGCCAGCAGCCAAGAGGGACAGGGGGACACCATATATTTT
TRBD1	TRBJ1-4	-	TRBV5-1	CASSLTGGGGEKLFF	TGCGCCAGCAGCTTGACAGGGGGCGGGGGTGAAAAACTGTTTTTT
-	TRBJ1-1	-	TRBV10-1	CASSALSQSRGRAFF	TGCGCCAGCAGTGCTCTCTCGCAGTCGAGAGGCAGAGCTTTCTTT
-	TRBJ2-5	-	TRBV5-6	CASSFGQGQETQYF	TGTGCCAGCAGCTTCGGGCAGGGTCAAGAGACCCAGTACTTC
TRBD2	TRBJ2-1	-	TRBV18	CASSPPFGLAGFEQFF	TGTGCCAGCTCACCACCTTTTGGACTAGCGGGCTTTGAGCAGTTCTTC
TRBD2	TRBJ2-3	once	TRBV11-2	CASSLDTLAVAGTDTQYF	TGTGCCAGCAGCTTAGATACCCTAGCGGTCGCGGGCACAGATACGCAGTATTTT
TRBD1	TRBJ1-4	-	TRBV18	CASSPGDRPVRSNEKLFF	TGTGCCAGCTCACCGGGGGACAGACCGGTTCGGTCTAATGAAAAACTGTTTTTT
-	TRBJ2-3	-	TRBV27	CASSLGQYTDTQYF	TGTGCCAGCAGCTTAGGACAGTACACAGATACGCAGTATTTT
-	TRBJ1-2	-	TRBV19	CASSALQGGGYGYTF	TGTGCCAGTAGTGCCCTCCAGGGCGGAGGATATGGCTACACCTTC
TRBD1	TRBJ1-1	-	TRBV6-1	CASGTGGTVTEAFF	TGTGCCAGCGGGACAGGGGGCACAGTCACTGAAGCTTTCTTT
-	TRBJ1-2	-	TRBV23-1	CASSRIQIPPYGYTF	TGCGCCAGCAGTCGCATACAGATTCCCCCCTATGGCTACACCTTC
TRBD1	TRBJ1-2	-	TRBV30	CAFRPPGGLDYGYTF	TGTGCCTTCCGACCCCCAGGGGGCTTGGACTATGGCTACACCTTC
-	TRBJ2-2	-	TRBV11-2	CASSLKQGTNTGELFF	TGTGCCAGCAGCTTGAAGCAGGGCACTAACACCGGGGAGCTGTTTTTT
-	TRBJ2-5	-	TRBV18	CASSRTDQETQYF	TGTGCCAGCTCACGAACAGACCAAGAGACCCAGTACTTC
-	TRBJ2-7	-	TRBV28	CASSLRTVSYEQYF	TGTGCCAGCAGTTTACGGACAGTTTCCTACGAGCAGTACTTC
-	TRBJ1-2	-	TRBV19	CASSIKVGVDYGYTF	TGTGCCAGTAGTATCAAAGTCGGGGTAGACTATGGCTACACCTTC
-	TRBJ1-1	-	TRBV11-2	CASSLEGPTEAFF	TGTGCCAGCAGCTTAGAAGGCCCGACTGAAGCTTTCTTT
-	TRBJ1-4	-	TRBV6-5	CASRGGAATNEKLFF	TGTGCCAGCAGGGGAGGGGCCGCAACTAATGAAAAACTGTTTTTT
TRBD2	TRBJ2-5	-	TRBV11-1	CASSLASGRGQETQYF	TGTGCCAGCAGCTTAGCCAGCGGGAGAGGACAAGAGACCCAGTACTTC
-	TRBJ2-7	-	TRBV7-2	CASSFGRDYEQYF	TGTGCCAGCAGCTTTGGACGGGACTACGAGCAGTACTTC
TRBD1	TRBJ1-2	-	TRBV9	CASSVGQEDCGYTF	TGTGCCAGCAGCGTTGGACAGGAAGACTGTGGCTACACCTTC
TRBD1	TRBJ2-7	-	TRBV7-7	CASSPRTGFFYEQYF	TGTGCCAGCAGCCCAAGGACAGGCTTTTTCTACGAGCAGTACTTC
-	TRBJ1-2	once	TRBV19	CASSIPGAPNYGYTF	TGTGCCAGTAGTATTCCAGGGGCCCCTAACTATGGCTACACCTTC
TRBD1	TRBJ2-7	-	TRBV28	CASSLRRTGYYEQYF	TGTGCCAGCAGTTTACGGAGGACAGGCTACTACGAGCAGTACTTC
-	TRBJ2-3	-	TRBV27	CASSGTGEYTDTQYF	TGTGCCAGCAGTGGGACGGGAGAGTACACAGATACGCAGTATTTT
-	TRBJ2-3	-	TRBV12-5	CASGLSIMGTDTQYF	TGTGCTAGTGGTTTGAGTATCATGGGGACAGATACGCAGTATTTT
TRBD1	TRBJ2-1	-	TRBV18	CATEPGQGVTSYNEQFF	TGTGCCACCGAACCCGGGCAGGGGGTGACCTCCTACAATGAGCAGTTCTTC
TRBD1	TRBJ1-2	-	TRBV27	CASSLPTPLVRGPGYTF	TGTGCCAGCAGTTTACCAACCCCCTTGGTCAGGGGGCCTGGCTACACCTTC
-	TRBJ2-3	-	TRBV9	CASSVVGEMGTDTQYF	TGTGCCAGCAGCGTAGTGGGGGAGATGGGCACAGATACGCAGTATTTT
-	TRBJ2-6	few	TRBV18	CASSPLGANVLTF	TGTGCCAGCTCACCTCTTGGGGCCAACGTCCTGACTTTC
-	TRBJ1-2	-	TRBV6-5	CASSLDPGPANYGYTF	TGTGCCAGCAGTTTAGATCCGGGACCGGCTAACTATGGCTACACCTTC
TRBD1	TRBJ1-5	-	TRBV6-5	CASTPGGQPQHF	TGTGCCAGCACCCCAGGGGGACAGCCCCAGCATTTT
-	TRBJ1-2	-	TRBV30	CAWSVTGNYGYTF	TGTGCCTGGAGTGTAACAGGGAACTATGGCTACACCTTC
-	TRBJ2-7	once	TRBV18	CASSRASQIYEQYF	TGTGCCAGCTCGCGGGCCTCGCAGATCTACGAGCAGTACTTC
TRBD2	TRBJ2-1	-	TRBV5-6	CASRYGASGTNEQFF	TGTGCCAGCAGATATGGCGCTAGCGGGACCAATGAGCAGTTCTTC
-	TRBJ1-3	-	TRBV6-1	CASSEGYEGPGNTIYF	TGTGCCAGCAGTGAAGGATACGAGGGGCCTGGAAACACCATATATTTT
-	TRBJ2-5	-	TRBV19	CASTAGAGLERETQYF	TGTGCCAGTACCGCCGGCGCAGGGTTGGAGAGAGAGACCCAGTACTTC
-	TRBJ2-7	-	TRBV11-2	CASSLDNAGTAYEQYF	TGTGCCAGCAGCTTAGATAACGCGGGGACAGCCTACGAGCAGTACTTC
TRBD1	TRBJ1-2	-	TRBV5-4	CASSLGDRPNYGYTF	TGTGCCAGCAGCTTGGGGGACAGGCCGAACTATGGCTACACCTTC
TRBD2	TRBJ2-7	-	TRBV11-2	CASTPIGLAAGTYEQYF	TGTGCCAGCACCCCAATCGGACTAGCGGCTGGGACCTACGAGCAGTACTTC
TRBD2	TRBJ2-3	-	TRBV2	CASSEAGQVEAGDGADTQYF	TGTGCCAGCAGTGAAGCAGGTCAGGTGGAAGCGGGAGATGGGGCAGATACGCAGTATTTT
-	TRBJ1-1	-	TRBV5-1	CASRQGANTEAFF	TGCGCCAGCAGGCAGGGAGCGAACACTGAAGCTTTCTTT
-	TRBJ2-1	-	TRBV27	CASSLGRFKLSDEQFF	TGTGCCAGCAGTCTAGGGCGGTTTAAGTTGTCGGATGAGCAGTTCTTC
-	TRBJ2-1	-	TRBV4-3	CASSQDRGAYYNEQFF	TGCGCCAGCAGCCAAGATAGGGGGGCGTACTACAATGAGCAGTTCTTC
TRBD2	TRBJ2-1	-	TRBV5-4	CASSLVGLAAEQFF	TGTGCCAGCAGCTTGGTGGGACTAGCGGCTGAGCAGTTCTTC
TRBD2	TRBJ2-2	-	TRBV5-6	CASSLLLAGGELFF	TGTGCCAGCAGCTTGCTGCTAGCGGGCGGGGAGCTGTTTTTT
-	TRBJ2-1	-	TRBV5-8	CASSLLLASEQFF	TGTGCCAGCAGCTTGCTTTTAGCTTCCGAGCAGTTCTTC
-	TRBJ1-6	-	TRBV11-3	CASSQYRSSYNSPLHF	TGTGCCAGCAGCCAGTACAGGAGCTCCTATAATTCACCCCTCCACTTT
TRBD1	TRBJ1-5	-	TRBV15	CATKELGQGPPQHF	TGTGCCACCAAAGAGCTGGGACAGGGGCCGCCCCAGCATTTT
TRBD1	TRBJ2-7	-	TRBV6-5	CASSFLGQVLEQYF	TGTGCCAGCAGTTTTTTGGGACAGGTCCTGGAGCAGTACTTC
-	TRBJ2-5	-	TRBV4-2	CASSQVAGGETQYF	TGTGCCAGCAGCCAAGTCGCGGGCGGGGAGACCCAGTACTTC
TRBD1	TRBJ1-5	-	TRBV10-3	CAISESGQGYQPQHF	TGTGCCATCAGTGAGTCGGGACAGGGGTATCAGCCCCAGCATTTT
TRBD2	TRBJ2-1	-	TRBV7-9	CASSFMGGRAIYEQFF	TGTGCCAGCAGCTTCATGGGCGGGAGGGCCATCTATGAGCAGTTCTTC